The clone carrying this T cell receptor beta chain has only a few counts. Its target is unknown. Trimming removed 5 bases at V and 4 bases at J, with 10 bases between. Germline V lookup: CDR1 SGHTA, CDR2 FQGNSA. There are 13 residues in the CDR3. From the 5' RACE reads, TCRdb called clonotypes with MiXCR, one entry per CDR3 protein. The sample includes more than 300,000 distinct CDR3 sequences, roughly 19% seen only once; the top ten take around 20%. This record belongs to a study of T-cell memory formation after mild COVID-19. General observations from the study: Contracting clones localized mainly to CM and EM when CD4+ and mainly to EMRA when CD8+.

The chain is built from TRBV7-2 and TRBJ2-3; no clear D. Sequencing used PBMCs or a T cell subset sorted from them (not recorded which). This TCR derives from a man aged 18 to 30 who had mild COVID-19 (a few samples of this study predate the infection). Cell type and time point are not known. CDR3 residues: CASSRAWADTQYF. The CDR3 bases are TGTGCCAGCAGCCGTGCCTGGGCAGATACGCAGTATTTT.